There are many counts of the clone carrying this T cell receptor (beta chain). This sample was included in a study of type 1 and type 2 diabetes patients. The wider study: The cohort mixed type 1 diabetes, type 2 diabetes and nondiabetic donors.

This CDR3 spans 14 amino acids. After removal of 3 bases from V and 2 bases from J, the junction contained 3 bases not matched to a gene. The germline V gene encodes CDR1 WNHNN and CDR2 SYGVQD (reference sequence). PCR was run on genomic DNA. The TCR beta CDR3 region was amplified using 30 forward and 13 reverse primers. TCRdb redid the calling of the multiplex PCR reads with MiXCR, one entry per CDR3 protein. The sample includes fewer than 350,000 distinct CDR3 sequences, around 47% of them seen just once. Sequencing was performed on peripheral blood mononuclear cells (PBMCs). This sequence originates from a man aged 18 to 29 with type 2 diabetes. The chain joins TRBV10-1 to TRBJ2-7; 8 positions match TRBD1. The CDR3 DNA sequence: TGCGCCAGCAGTGAAACGGGACAGGCCTACGAGCAGTACTTC. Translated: CASSETGQAYEQYF.